A selection of T cell receptor beta chains follows, all from one sample in a study of blood T cell repertoires in COVID-19. Data came from immunoSEQ multiplex PCR; TCRdb stores just in-frame clones and leaves some out. Among 130,000 to 150,000 clones listed, about four fifths were seen once. The sample taken for sequencing was peripheral blood. The receptor set was obtained from a man older than 75 with acute or convalescent COVID-19. The CDR3 runs from the conserved cysteine through the conserved F or W. The order of the fields is J gene, clone size, D gene, V gene, CDR3 DNA, CDR3 protein. D genes are given only for firm matches. Clone size appears in some rows only: once, few, many, or a class for an expanded clone.

j_gene: TRBJ2-7
abundance: NA
d_gene: TRBD1
v_gene: TRBV6-6
CDR3nt: TGTGCCAGCAGTCGAGCCGGGACAGGTGGGGGCGAGCAGTACTTC
CDR3aa: CASSRAGTGGGEQYF

j_gene: TRBJ2-7
abundance: NA
d_gene: TRBD2
v_gene: TRBV2
CDR3nt: TGTGCCAGCATGAATAGCGGGGGCGGATACGAGCAGTACTTC
CDR3aa: CASMNSGGGYEQYF

j_gene: TRBJ1-6
abundance: NA
d_gene: NA
v_gene: TRBV2
CDR3nt: TGTGCCAGCAGTGAAGAGGCGCAGGCTAATTCACCCCTCCACTTT
CDR3aa: CASSEEAQANSPLHF

j_gene: TRBJ2-7
abundance: NA
d_gene: TRBD1
v_gene: TRBV5-8
CDR3nt: TGTGCCAGCAGCCCGAGGACAGGAGTCTCCTACGAGCAGTACTTC
CDR3aa: CASSPRTGVSYEQYF

j_gene: TRBJ2-1
abundance: NA
d_gene: TRBD2
v_gene: TRBV7-2
CDR3nt: TGTGCCAGCAGCTTCCTAGCGGGGGCCACCGGGAATGAGCAGTTCTTC
CDR3aa: CASSFLAGATGNEQFF

j_gene: TRBJ1-4
abundance: once
d_gene: NA
v_gene: TRBV9
CDR3nt: TGTGCCAGCAGCGTAGGAGGGAATGAAAAACTGTTTTTT
CDR3aa: CASSVGGNEKLFF

j_gene: TRBJ2-7
abundance: once
d_gene: TRBD1
v_gene: TRBV5-4
CDR3nt: TGTGCCAGCAGCACTCCGGGACAGGACTACGAGCAGTACTTC
CDR3aa: CASSTPGQDYEQYF

j_gene: TRBJ1-2
abundance: NA
d_gene: NA
v_gene: TRBV5-1
CDR3nt: TGCGCCAGCAGCCCGGAACCCAGGGCTTATGGCTACACCTTC
CDR3aa: CASSPEPRAYGYTF

j_gene: TRBJ1-5
abundance: NA
d_gene: NA
v_gene: TRBV15
CDR3nt: TGTGCCACCAGCGGTGGACAGTACAATCAGCCCCAGCATTTT
CDR3aa: CATSGGQYNQPQHF

j_gene: TRBJ2-7
abundance: NA
d_gene: NA
v_gene: TRBV10-2
CDR3nt: TGCGCCAGCAGTGAGTTACTCGGGACATCGGGGTACGAGCAGTACTTC
CDR3aa: CASSELLGTSGYEQYF

j_gene: TRBJ2-7
abundance: NA
d_gene: NA
v_gene: TRBV14
CDR3nt: TGTGCCAGCAGCCAAGGAACGGTGAAGCAGTACTTC
CDR3aa: CASSQGTVKQYF

j_gene: TRBJ2-7
abundance: once
d_gene: TRBD2
v_gene: TRBV5-1
CDR3nt: TGCGCCAGCAGCTTGGGCGGGAGGGACTCCTACGAGCAGTACTTC
CDR3aa: CASSLGGRDSYEQYF

j_gene: TRBJ1-2
abundance: NA
d_gene: NA
v_gene: TRBV24-1
CDR3nt: TGTGCCACTCAGGGCAGGGACTATGGCTACACCTTC
CDR3aa: CATQGRDYGYTF

j_gene: TRBJ1-2
abundance: NA
d_gene: TRBD1
v_gene: TRBV12-3/TRBV12-4
CDR3nt: TGTGCCAGCAGTTTGACAGGGTCGAGAGGCTACACCTTC
CDR3aa: CASSLTGSRGYTF

j_gene: TRBJ2-1
abundance: NA
d_gene: NA
v_gene: TRBV6-1
CDR3nt: TGTGCCAGCAGTGATATAGTGACAGGAAAAAACAATGAGCAGTTCTTC
CDR3aa: CASSDIVTGKNNEQFF

j_gene: TRBJ1-2
abundance: NA
d_gene: NA
v_gene: TRBV6-1
CDR3nt: TGTGCCAGCAGTGAAGGTACAGGGAGATATGGCTACACCTTC
CDR3aa: CASSEGTGRYGYTF

j_gene: TRBJ2-1
abundance: few
d_gene: TRBD1
v_gene: TRBV7-3
CDR3nt: TGTGCCAGCAGCTGGGGACCCGGGACAGGAGTCACCTCATACAATGAGCAGTTCTTC
CDR3aa: CASSWGPGTGVTSYNEQFF

j_gene: TRBJ1-1
abundance: NA
d_gene: NA
v_gene: TRBV18
CDR3nt: TGTGCCAGCTCACCACAGTTCGGGGGCACTGAAGCTTTCTTT
CDR3aa: CASSPQFGGTEAFF

j_gene: TRBJ2-5
abundance: NA
d_gene: NA
v_gene: TRBV6-5
CDR3nt: TGTGCCAGCAGTACGCGGACACCGGGGACCCAGTACTTC
CDR3aa: CASSTRTPGTQYF

j_gene: TRBJ2-2
abundance: NA
d_gene: TRBD1
v_gene: TRBV4-1
CDR3nt: TGCGCCAGCAGTCGTTCCGGGACAGGGGGCTTCGGGCTGTTTTTT
CDR3aa: CASSRSGTGGFGLFF

j_gene: TRBJ1-6
abundance: NA
d_gene: NA
v_gene: TRBV3-1/TRBV3-2
CDR3nt: TGTGCCAGCAGCCAGCGTAAGGGGACACTAGATTCACCCCTCCACTTT
CDR3aa: CASSQRKGTLDSPLHF

j_gene: TRBJ2-1
abundance: once
d_gene: NA
v_gene: TRBV5-1
CDR3nt: TGCGCCAGCAGCTTGAATCCCCTCTCCTACAATGAGCAGTTCTTC
CDR3aa: CASSLNPLSYNEQFF

j_gene: TRBJ1-2
abundance: NA
d_gene: TRBD1
v_gene: TRBV19
CDR3nt: TGTGCCAGTACCTCGACAGGGGCTAACTATGGCTACACCTTC
CDR3aa: CASTSTGANYGYTF

j_gene: TRBJ1-2
abundance: NA
d_gene: NA
v_gene: TRBV11-2
CDR3nt: TGTGCCAGCAGCCAGACTGGGGGCGCTAACTATGGCTACACCTTC
CDR3aa: CASSQTGGANYGYTF

j_gene: TRBJ2-7
abundance: NA
d_gene: TRBD1
v_gene: TRBV4-3
CDR3nt: TGCGCCAGCAGCCAGGACAGGGGGGTGGGTGAGCAGTACTTC
CDR3aa: CASSQDRGVGEQYF

j_gene: TRBJ1-1
abundance: NA
d_gene: TRBD1
v_gene: TRBV5-1
CDR3nt: TGCGCCAGCAGTTTCGGGACAGGGAAAACTGAAGCTTTCTTT
CDR3aa: CASSFGTGKTEAFF

j_gene: TRBJ2-2
abundance: NA
d_gene: NA
v_gene: TRBV3-1/TRBV3-2
CDR3nt: TGTGCCAGCAGCCTCCGCCACAGGGCCGGGGAGCTGTTTTTT
CDR3aa: CASSLRHRAGELFF

j_gene: TRBJ2-7
abundance: few
d_gene: TRBD2
v_gene: TRBV29-1
CDR3nt: TGCAGCGATAACCGTAGCGGGACCCACGAGCAGTACTTC
CDR3aa: CSDNRSGTHEQYF

j_gene: TRBJ2-1
abundance: NA
d_gene: TRBD1
v_gene: TRBV5-4
CDR3nt: TGTGCCAGCAGATTGACAGGGCGAGAGGAGCAGTTCTTC
CDR3aa: CASRLTGREEQFF

j_gene: TRBJ2-5
abundance: NA
d_gene: NA
v_gene: TRBV28
CDR3nt: TGTGCCAGCAGTTCACCTAGCGTGGAGACCCAGTACTTC
CDR3aa: CASSSPSVETQYF

j_gene: TRBJ2-5
abundance: NA
d_gene: NA
v_gene: TRBV27
CDR3nt: TGTGCCAGCAGTTTATGGGGCAGGGCGGTAAAGACCCAGTACTTC
CDR3aa: CASSLWGRAVKTQYF